A single sample gave rise to the 24 T cell receptor beta chains below, sequenced in a study of human T cells and chemical hapten exposure. Time point defined: patch test 1, 2 weeks after DPC sensitization. Sample treatment: therapeutic diphenylcyclopropenone sensitization with weekly scalp DPC. TCRdb independently ran MiXCR on the RACE reads; one entry per CDR3 protein. The sample consists of roughly 70,000 distinct CDR3 sequences, around a third of them appearing once. Sequenced here: whole blood, sampled in connection with sensitization to the hapten diphenylcyclopropenone (DPC). The receptors come from a man aged 40-50 years with alopecia areata. Some clones in this sample may be carry-over from other donors' samples.

This clonotype was picked up many times. The CDR3 reads CASSLLNGRGAEQYF. The CDR3 region has the DNA TGTGCCAGCAGTTTACTAAACGGGAGGGGGGCCGAGCAGTACTTC. V usage is TRBV27 and J usage is TRBJ2-7, with TRBD2 matching 8 bases. CDR3 length: 15 amino acids. Germline CDR1 is MNHEY and CDR2 is SMNVEV (reference sequence). J gave up 6 bases and V 2 bases, and 9 bases lay outside the gene matches.

V gene TRBV16 combines with J gene TRBJ2-7, with unresolved D. V lost 4 bases and J lost 7, with 20 bases in between. Germline CDR1 and CDR2: KGHSY and FQNENV. The CDR3 extends over 15 amino acids. CDR3 coding DNA: TGTGCCAGCAGCCCCCGGAGAGGCCGGGTTTGGGAGCAGTACTTC. Translating it yields CASSPRRGRVWEQYF.

This clonotype was counted between two and nine times. This chain links TRBV28 with TRBJ2-7, with a weak D call TRBD2 (6 bases). V lost 4 bases to trimming and J lost 2 bases, with 15 bases between them. This CDR3 has 15 amino acids. Germline-derived CDR1 and CDR2 are MDHEN and SYDVKM. The CDR3 DNA sequence: TGTGCCAGCAGTTCGCCGGGGGACGGAACCTACGAGCAGTACTTC. As protein: CASSSPGDGTYEQYF.

The chain employs TRBV3-1 and TRBJ2-1, with 7 positions matching TRBD2. Germline trimming cut 1 base from V and 10 bases from J; bases unmatched to any gene: 4. Germline CDR1 is LGHDT and CDR2 is YNNKEL (reference sequence). The CDR3 runs to 13 residues. Here the CDR3 reads CASSQAGGPEQFF. CDR3 nucleotides: TGTGCCAGCAGCCAAGCGGGAGGCCCCGAGCAGTTCTTC.

The chain recombines TRBV7-9 with TRBJ1-1; 7 nucleotides agree with TRBD1. The junction had 8 bases not matched to a gene; V was cut back by 5 bases and J by 2 bases. This CDR3 has 15 amino acids. Germline V gives CDR1 SEHNR, CDR2 FQNEAQ (reference sequence). The CDR3 nucleotides are TGTGCCAGCAGCGTGCGCACAGGGGCAAACACTGAAGCTTTCTTT. Amino acid sequence: CASSVRTGANTEAFF.

The J gene is TRBJ2-7, the V gene TRBV6-5, with TRBD2 matching 10 bases. Germline loops: CDR1 MNHEY, CDR2 SVGAGI. The CDR3 length is 15 residues. V was pared by 6 bases and J by 0 bases, with 5 bases of the junction left unmatched. The CDR3 protein is CASRLLAGTSYEQYF. For the CDR3, the DNA is TGTGCCAGCAGATTACTAGCGGGGACCTCCTACGAGCAGTACTTC.

This clonotype appeared a few times. The gene calls are TRBV20-1 and TRBJ2-7; TRBD2 agrees at 10 bases. Trimming took 3 bases from V and 7 from J; bases not matched to a gene: 9. CDR3 length: 14 residues. The V gene's germline CDR1 is DFQATT and CDR2 SNEGSKA (reference sequence). The DNA of the CDR3 is TGCAGTGCTAGCACTAGCGGGAAGTCGGGTGAGCAGTACTTC. Its translation is CSASTSGKSGEQYF.

The chain has TRBV7-2 and TRBJ2-2; D ambiguous. The V gene's germline CDR1 is SGHTA and CDR2 FQGNSA. Trimming left V 3 bases short and J 3 bases short, with 11 bases between. The CDR3 covers 15 residues. The CDR3 DNA follows: TGTGCCAGCAGCTTTAAGGGTCGGGACACCGGGGAGCTGTTTTTT. Encoded protein: CASSFKGRDTGELFF.

The chain is built from TRBV5-1 and TRBJ1-6, with TRBD1 matching over 7 bases. CDR3 length: 14 amino acids. Trimming cost V 5 bases and J 7 bases; bases outside gene matches: 6. Germline V gene sequence: CDR1 SGHRS, CDR2 YFSETQ. The CDR3 DNA reads TGCGCCAGCAGGGAACCGGGACAGAATTCACCCCTCCACTTT. This translates into CASREPGQNSPLHF.

This chain connects TRBV7-9 to TRBJ2-3, with 8 bases lining up with TRBD1. The CDR3 runs 14 residues. Germline assignment: CDR1 SEHNR and CDR2 FQNEAQ (reference sequence). Trimming removed 3 bases from V and 4 bases from J; junction bases left unmatched: 3. CDR3 nucleotides: TGTGCCAGCAGCTTGACAGGGGCGGCAGATACGCAGTATTTT. Residues: CASSLTGAADTQYF.

The chain joins TRBV11-1 to TRBJ2-1, with unresolved D. Trimming took off 5 bases at V and 7 bases at J, with 6 bases between the two ends. Germline CDR1 SGHAT, CDR2 FQDESV (reference sequence). The CDR3 has 11 amino acids. In nucleotides, the CDR3 is TGTGCCAGCAGCCTCGAAAATGAGCAGTTCTTC. Translated, it gives CASSLENEQFF.

This chain links TRBV20-1 with TRBJ2-7, with 7 bases matching TRBD2. Germline V CDR1 and CDR2: DFQATT, SNEGSKA (reference sequence). This CDR3 has 12 residues. J lost 6 bases, V lost 5 bases, and 7 bases had no gene match. The CDR3 nucleotides are TGCAGTGCTGACCGCGGGACTATCGAGCAGTACTTC. Amino acids: CSADRGTIEQYF.

This clonotype came up a few times. V usage is TRBV6-5 and J usage is TRBJ1-3, with a weak D call TRBD1 (6 bases). The germline CDR1 and CDR2 sequences are MNHEY and SVGAGI. Trimming took 8 bases from V and 3 from J, leaving 20 bases between them. This CDR3 has 16 amino acids. The CDR3 coding sequence is TGTGCCAGCGCCAAACTCATCAGGGGAGGTGGAAACACCATATATTTT. This gives the protein CASAKLIRGGGNTIYF.

The CDR3, as DNA: TGTGCCAGCAGTGACACTGCGGGACCGCAGCAGTACTTC. It translates to CASSDTAGPQQYF. The V gene is TRBV25-1, the J gene TRBJ2-7; a possible D gene is TRBD2 (6 bases). This CDR3 is 13 amino acids long. V shed 3 bases and J shed 8 bases, with 14 bases lying between them. Looked up from germline, CDR1 is MGHDK and CDR2 is SYGVNS.

The rearrangement links TRBV4-3 to TRBJ2-1; TRBD2 aligns across 13 bases. V gave up 0 bases and J gave up 10 bases; unmatched junction bases: 6. Germline V gene sequence: CDR1 LGHNA, CDR2 YSLEER. The CDR3 length is 16 residues. The CDR3 bases are TGCGCCAGCAGCCAAGATCCCGGACTAGCGGGAGCCGAGCAGTTCTTC. It is translated as CASSQDPGLAGAEQFF.

A few counts support this clonotype. The rearrangement links TRBV25-1 to TRBJ2-5; the D gene is possibly TRBD2 (5 bases). The germline V gene has CDR1 MGHDK and CDR2 SYGVNS. This CDR3 has 12 residues. V was clipped by 7 bases and J by 2 bases, with 8 bases between them. This CDR3 reads CASTGKQETQYF. CDR3 bases: TGTGCCAGCACCGGGAAGCAAGAGACCCAGTACTTC. The full variable domain, its missing parts supplied by reference TRBV25-1 and TRBJ2-5, is EADIYQTPRYLVIGTGKKITLECSQTMGHDKMYWYQQDPGMELHLIHYSYGVNSTEKGDLSSESTVSRIRTEHFPLTLESARPSHTSQYLCASTGKQETQYFGPGTRLLVL.

This sequence joins TRBV12-3 or TRBV12-4 and TRBJ1-5; D is perhaps TRBD1 (5 bases). The ends were cut back, 6 bases at V and 4 bases at J, with 7 bases in the middle. The CDR3 sequence is 12 residues long. This CDR3 reads CASSRGNQPQHF. As DNA, the CDR3 is TGTGCCAGCAGCCGGGGGAATCAGCCCCAGCATTTT.

The chain employs TRBV12-3 or TRBV12-4 and TRBJ2-1, with 8 positions matching TRBD2. The CDR3 covers 16 residues. With V trimmed by 3 bases and J by 6 bases, 10 bases remained unmatched. This CDR3 is CASSFRNSGGFNEQFF. CDR3 DNA: TGTGCCAGCAGTTTTAGGAACTCGGGAGGGTTCAATGAGCAGTTCTTC.

The chain joins TRBV2 to TRBJ2-4; D perhaps matches TRBD1 (5 bases). The CDR3 is made up of 15 amino acids. CDR1 SNHLY and CDR2 FYNNEI come from the germline V gene. Trimming shortened V by 1 base and J by 1 base, and 8 bases separated the two germline ends. CDR3 residues: CASSEGGRAKNIQYF. Written as DNA, the CDR3 is TGTGCCAGCAGTGAAGGGGGCAGGGCCAAAAACATTCAGTACTTC.

The chain joins TRBV7-2 to TRBJ1-3; D is undetermined. The CDR3 runs to 15 residues. Germline assignment: CDR1 SGHTA and CDR2 FQGNSA. V was shortened by 5 bases and J by 3 bases, with 14 bases between the two germline ends. CDR3 loop: CASSPAGGYGNTIYF. The CDR3 DNA reads TGTGCCAGCAGCCCCGCGGGAGGGTATGGAAACACCATATATTTT.

This clonotype has a handful of counts. This chain joins TRBV21-1 and TRBJ1-2; the listed D gene, TRBD1, was not tested against the DNA. TRBV21-1 is recorded as a pseudogene. The CDR3 length is 17 residues. The CDR3 sequence is CASGAWGRGQLTYGYTF. The CDR3 nucleotides are TGTGCCAGCGGGGCCTGGGGCAGGGGGCAGTTAACCTATGGCTACACCTTC.

DNA for the CDR3: TGCAGCGTTAAGGGGTCGGGAGAGACCCAGTACTTC. Amino acids: CSVKGSGETQYF. This chain connects TRBV29-1 to TRBJ2-5; tentative D call: TRBD1 (5 bases). Deletions cut 5 bases from V and 4 bases from J, with 11 bases between. CDR1 is SQVTM, CDR2 ANQGSEA, per germline. The CDR3 has 12 residues.

This clonotype was observed a handful of times. The chain uses TRBV6-6 and TRBJ1-5; D remains ambiguous. V was cut by 2 bases and J by 0 bases, with 8 bases left in between. Looked up from germline, CDR1 is MNHNY and CDR2 is SVGAGI (reference sequence). The CDR3 is made up of 15 amino acids. CDR3 region: CASSYGALSNQPQHF. In nucleotides, the CDR3 is TGTGCCAGCAGTTACGGTGCCCTTAGCAATCAGCCCCAGCATTTT.

This clonotype was detected a few times. The J gene is TRBJ2-1, the V gene TRBV7-2; D is uncertain. The V end was cut by 8 bases, the J end by 6 bases, with 20 bases between. The CDR3 runs to 15 residues. Germline CDR1 SGHTA, CDR2 FQGNSA. The CDR3 nucleotides are TGTGCCAGCCGAGCTCCGGTAGATCTAAGCAATGAGCAGTTCTTC. Translated, it gives CASRAPVDLSNEQFF.